The following is a T cell receptor beta chain sequence with its context. This clone was seen a handful of times. Its cognate antigen has yet to be identified. No base-level quality is on record; no much larger clone is a single base apart. The treatment or condition label of this sample denotes: suppressive antiretroviral therapy. Lysates of CMV-infected fibroblasts were used at about 10 ug/mL for cell stimulation. Nonresponding CD40L-negative CD69-negative CD45RO-high memory CD4+ T cells were sorted as memory populations depleted of antigen-responding cells. Participants were HIV-1-infected adults who started suppressive ART during chronic infection. Participants had undetectable plasma HIV-1 RNA below 50 copies/mL for at least 4 years. To be included, participants needed a CD4+ T cell count above 400 cells/uL and a positive CMV serology. Before stimulation, PBMCs were isolated using density centrifugation and then depleted of CD8+ T cells. For 18 hours, CD8-depleted PBMCs were stimulated with anti-CD28/CD49d costimulation, a CD40-blocking antibody, and enfuvirtide, which was added to prevent new infections. Cell sorting was done on a Beckman Coulter MoFlo Legacy or XDP sorter, and dead cells were excluded with propidium iodide. For samples with more than one million cells, genomic DNA was extracted with the QIAamp DNA Mini Kit, and for all other samples the Quick-DNA Microprep Kit was used.

The sample comes from a study of persistence of HIV-infected CD4 T cells (dated by TCRdb to between 2020 and 2021). In the study overall: The study isolated CMV- and HIV-1 Gag-responding CD4+ T cells from ART-treated individuals to examine antigen-driven clonal expansion of HIV-1-infected cells. The median time the participants had spent on suppressive ART was roughly eight years. TCRbeta sequencing assessed the clonality of all cells in each sorted population, while proviral sequencing assessed the clonality of infected cells. For the TCR cluster analysis across participants, under 10 participants were included for CMV and six or seven participants for Gag. Peripheral blood samples of up to about 180 mL were taken at multiple time points, with the exception of a couple of participants who underwent leukapheresis at a single time point. Study-wide findings and limitations: TCRbeta richness in CMV- and Gag-responding cells was significantly lower than in anti-CD3/anti-CD28-responding cells; CMV-responding cells had higher oligoclonality than CD3/CD28-stimulated and Gag-responding cells. A correlation was observed between TCR oligoclonality and proviral oligoclonality within the same sorted populations. Antigen-responding cells were enriched for expanded CDR3beta sequences that were degenerate, which suggests that CD4+ responses to CMV and Gag underwent convergent selection. Because the TCR analyses were done in bulk, restricting them to just the rare CMV-responding cells that actually carried HIV-1 proviruses was not possible. The study involved few individuals and tested only a limited range of antigens.

The CDR3 runs 17 residues from the cysteine to the phenylalanine. Only the CDR3 region is kept as DNA, spanning 51 bases read in frame from base 1. Trimming removed 4 bases from V and 4 bases from J; the gene matches leave 8 bases unexplained. For CDR1 and CDR2, the germline V gene lists SGHRS and YFSETQ. TCRbeta repertoires were sequenced from genomic DNA with the immunoSEQ hsTCRB assay version 4 in survey mode. For TCRbeta sequencing, genomic DNA was diluted to roughly 11 ng/uL, and up to about 1 ug was used per sample. As for how the authors treated the data: Analysis of the TCRbeta data was done in ImmunoSeq Analyzer 3.0, and diversity was computed on productive nucleotide rearrangements. Lower-bound TCR diversity was estimated with the improved Chao index, and clonality with the Gini coefficient using the Immunarch R package. Different nucleotide rearrangements encoding the same CDR3beta amino acid sequence were treated as distinct clonotypes. TCRbeta sequences significantly enriched in antigen-responding cells relative to anti-CD3/anti-CD28-activated cells were identified by differential abundance analysis. Using predicted peptide-MHC specificity as the basis, GLIPH2 grouped TCRs into clusters, both for each participant individually and for the merged data sets that combined participants. As stored in TCRdb, this immuneACCESS dataset retains in-frame rearrangements with V and J assigned. A fraction of the clones does not appear; measured against another copy, unresolved V genes explain less than half of the discrepancy, and the remainder lacks a known reason. V and J calls and clone size are as listed in that table; D and trimming were resolved from the DNA. Counted in this sample were approximately 30,000 clones; around 80% of them appeared once. 4% to 5% of the sample comes from the top ten.

Sample: CD4+ T cells sorted from PBMCs after roughly 19-hour stimulation, taken from a patient who received antiretroviral therapy. In the paper's terms, the cell subset or site label means: CD40L-CD69- CD45RO-high memory CD4 T cells not responding to CMV lysate. This TCR was recovered from an adult man with HIV who was CMV-seropositive. The chain is assembled from TRBV5-1 and TRBJ2-3; TRBD2 aligns with 14 central bases. The DNA sequence follows: TGCGCCAGCAGCCTATGGACTAGCGGGGGGATTTCAGATACGCAGTATTTT. It specifies CASSLWTSGGISDTQYF.